Following are 28 T cell receptor beta chains from one sample sequenced in a study of blood T cell repertoires in COVID-19. Clones were sequenced by immunoSEQ multiplex PCR, and TCRdb holds only the in-frame ones, with some missing. The sample consists of 170,000 or so clones, roughly 90% of them appearing once. Sequenced input: PBMCs or T cells enriched from blood (not recorded which). Source of these receptors: a woman in her fifties or sixties who had recovered from COVID-19.

This clone was seen once. The rearrangement uses TRBV5-1 and TRBJ1-3; D ambiguous. Deletions cut 3 bases from V and 4 bases from J, with 11 bases between. The V gene's germline CDR1 is SGHRS and CDR2 YFSETQ. The CDR3 covers 14 residues. The DNA of the CDR3 is TGCGCCAGCAGCTCCCCCGGGAAAGGAAACACCATATATTTT. Amino acids: CASSSPGKGNTIYF.

The V gene is TRBV9, the J gene TRBJ2-2; D is possibly TRBD1 (6 bases). CDR1 SGDLS and CDR2 YYNGEE come from the germline V gene. Trimming pared 3 bases from V and 1 base from J, leaving 10 bases between. The CDR3 spans 15 residues. The chain's CDR3 is CASSARQVNTGELFF. The CDR3 nucleotides read TGTGCCAGCAGCGCGAGACAGGTGAACACCGGGGAGCTGTTTTTT.

V and J are TRBV6-5 and TRBJ1-6, with D possibly matching TRBD1 (6 bases). The V end lost 6 bases, the J end lost 5 bases, and 8 bases lay between the germline ends. Per germline, CDR1 MNHEY and CDR2 SVGAGI. The CDR3 is made up of 13 amino acids. CDR3 residues: CASRRQDNSPLHF. The CDR3 DNA sequence: TGTGCCAGCAGACGACAGGATAATTCACCCCTCCACTTT.

V usage is TRBV6-1 and J usage is TRBJ1-6, with TRBD1 matching over 9 bases. With V trimmed by 3 bases and J by 10 bases, 7 bases remained unmatched. Germline V gene data show CDR1 as MNHNS and CDR2 as SASEGT. CDR3 length: 15 amino acids. In nucleotides, the CDR3 is TGTGCCAGCAGTGAGCAGACAGGGGGAAACTCACCCCTCCACTTT. This gives the protein CASSEQTGGNSPLHF.

The chain employs TRBV6-5 and TRBJ2-3; 9 bases map to TRBD1. Looked up from germline, CDR1 is MNHEY and CDR2 is SVGAGI. The CDR3 covers 14 residues. J gave up 3 bases and V 7 bases, and 5 bases lay outside the gene matches. CDR3 in DNA: TGTGCCAGCACTCGGGACAGGGCTACAGATACGCAGTATTTT. Protein: CASTRDRATDTQYF.

The chain is built from TRBV24-1 and TRBJ1-2; D is perhaps TRBD1 (5 bases). V was cut by 5 bases and J by 4 bases, with 10 bases left in between. Germline V CDR1 and CDR2: KGHDR, SFDVKD. The CDR3 runs to 13 residues. The CDR3 sequence: CATSAYGGYGYTF. The CDR3 nucleotides are TGTGCCACCAGTGCCTACGGGGGCTATGGCTACACCTTC.

The CDR3: CASSPWTILAGGLNEQFF. CDR3 in DNA: TGTGCCAGCTCACCCTGGACCATCCTAGCGGGGGGCCTCAATGAGCAGTTCTTC. The genes are TRBV18 and TRBJ2-1; 11 bases fit TRBD2. This CDR3 is 18 amino acids long. From germline, CDR1 is KGHSH and CDR2 LQKENI. V shed 3 bases and J 6 bases; nucleotides not matched to a gene: 13.

The chain uses TRBV7-6 and TRBJ2-7; D gene unclear. The CDR3 is 12 amino acids. The germline V and J ends were trimmed by 5 bases and 6 bases, with 11 bases remaining between them. Germline V gene lookup returns CDR1 SGHVS and CDR2 FNYEAQ. As DNA, the CDR3 is TGTGCCAGCAGCCCCCGGGTGGGCGAGCAGTACTTC. It codes for CASSPRVGEQYF. Based on the CDR3 plus reference TRBV7-6 and TRBJ2-7, the full variable domain is GAGVSQSPRYKVTKRGQDVALRCDPISGHVSLYWYRQALGQGPEFLTYFNYEAQQDKSGLPNDRFSAERPEGSISTLTIQRTEQRDSAMYRCASSPRVGEQYFGPGTRLTVT.

Only a few counts were recorded for this clone. The V and J genes are TRBV7-6 and TRBJ2-7, with TRBD1 matching over 7 bases. V was clipped by 4 bases and J by 9 bases; unmatched bases: 18. CDR3 length: 16 amino acids. Germline assignment: CDR1 SGHVS and CDR2 FNYEAQ. The CDR3 DNA reads as TGTGCCAGCAGCTCCTTACGACAGGGATACTACGAGTTGCAGTACTTC. Translation gives CASSSLRQGYYELQYF.

The CDR3 sequence is CASSSLLAGVLNEQFF. CDR3 nucleotide sequence: TGTGCCAGCAGTTCTCTTCTAGCGGGGGTACTCAATGAGCAGTTCTTC. The chain combines TRBV6-2 or TRBV6-3 with TRBJ2-1, with TRBD2 matching over 10 bases. This CDR3 has 16 residues. CDR1 and CDR2 from the germline V gene are MNHEY and SVGEGT. V shed 4 bases and J 6 bases; nucleotides not matched to a gene: 9.

The rearrangement links TRBV16 to TRBJ1-1; D unclear. Germline CDR1 and CDR2: KGHSY and FQNENV. Deletions cut 2 bases from V and 2 bases from J, with 6 bases between. This CDR3 region has 13 residues. This chain's CDR3 is CASSQGHNTEAFF. The CDR3 DNA sequence: TGTGCCAGCAGCCAAGGCCATAACACTGAAGCTTTCTTT.

The chain joins TRBV21-1 to TRBJ2-7; the table's D call, TRBD1, has no DNA check behind it. TRBV21-1 is a recognized pseudogene. There are 15 residues in the CDR3. The CDR3 sequence is CASSKVETGLYEQYF. The CDR3, as DNA: TGTGCCAGCAGCAAAGTCGAGACAGGCCTTTACGAGCAGTACTTC.

Written as DNA, the CDR3 is TGTGCCAGCAGTGATAGGGGGACAGGAAAACAGCCCCAGCATTTT. Encoded protein: CASSDRGTGKQPQHF. The V and J genes are TRBV6-1 and TRBJ1-5; 8 bases are shared with TRBD1. The germline CDR1 and CDR2 sequences are MNHNS and SASEGT. The trim removed 3 bases at V and 7 bases at J, leaving 8 bases unmatched. The CDR3 is made up of 15 amino acids.

The rearrangement links TRBV4-3 to TRBJ1-2; D is ambiguous. Germline CDR1 reads LGHNA; CDR2 reads YSLEER. V lost 1 base, J lost 4 bases, and 16 bases lay in between. The CDR3 extends over 16 amino acids. CDR3 protein: CASSQGFALGSYGYTF. The CDR3 bases are TGCGCCAGCAGCCAAGGATTCGCCCTTGGGAGCTATGGCTACACCTTC.

The sample holds one count of this clone. This rearrangement joins TRBV5-1 to TRBJ1-1; D is ambiguous. This CDR3 comprises 16 residues. The V and J ends lost 0 bases and 0 bases respectively, with 12 bases between them. Per germline, CDR1 SGHRS and CDR2 YFSETQ. The chain's CDR3 is CASSLAKTGLNTEAFF. CDR3 coding DNA: TGCGCCAGCAGCTTGGCCAAGACGGGGTTGAACACTGAAGCTTTCTTT. The whole variable domain, filled in from reference TRBV5-1 and TRBJ1-1, reads KAGVTQTPRYLIKTRGQQVTLSCSPISGHRSVSWYQQTPGQGLQFLFEYFSETQRNKGNFPGRFSGRQFSNSRSEMNVSTLELGDSALYLCASSLAKTGLNTEAFFGQGTRLTVV.

The CDR3 nucleotides are TGTGCCAGCAGCGGGACAGGTTCCCCCTACGAGCAGTACTTC. Translating gives CASSGTGSPYEQYF. The chain carries TRBV9 and TRBJ2-7; 7 bases are shared with TRBD1. The ends lost 3 bases at V and 2 bases at J; junction bases unmatched: 5. The CDR3 contains 14 residues. Germline V gene sequence: CDR1 SGDLS, CDR2 YYNGEE.

The chain is built from TRBV5-4 and TRBJ2-7; 8 bases are a match to TRBD1. J gave up 0 bases and V 4 bases, and 15 bases lay outside the gene matches. The CDR3 contains 18 residues. The germline V gene has CDR1 SGHNT and CDR2 YYREEE (reference sequence). CDR3 region: CASSPRGGQGRSSYEQYF. The CDR3 DNA is TGTGCCAGCAGCCCAAGGGGTGGACAGGGTCGCAGCTCCTACGAGCAGTACTTC.

The chain joins TRBV23-1 to TRBJ1-5; TRBD1 is a possible D gene (6 bases). TRBV23-1 belongs to the ORF category, with a function that is uncertain. Trimming removed 7 bases from V and 5 bases from J, with 18 bases in between. This CDR3 is 15 amino acids long. CDR3 sequence: CASTTSEGDDQPQHF. The CDR3 DNA reads TGCGCCAGCACCACTAGTGAGGGGGACGATCAGCCCCAGCATTTT.

This sequence joins TRBV7-6 and TRBJ2-7; 8 positions agree with TRBD2. The CDR3 sequence is 16 residues long. Germline loops: CDR1 SGHVS, CDR2 FNYEAQ. J gave up 4 bases and V 1 base, and 9 bases lay outside the gene matches. The DNA for the CDR3 is TGTGCCAGCAGCTTAGGGGGGGCGACTAGCGTGTACGAGCAGTACTTC. It codes for CASSLGGATSVYEQYF.

The chain combines TRBV6-5 with TRBJ1-5, with 11 positions matching TRBD1. CDR3 length: 14 amino acids. Germline lookup yields CDR1 MNHEY and CDR2 SVGAGI. V lost 4 bases and J lost 6; bases outside the gene matches: 2. The DNA for the CDR3 is TGTGCCAGCAGTTCGGACAGGGGGCTTCAGCCCCAGCATTTT. Residues: CASSSDRGLQPQHF.

The chain uses TRBV3-1 (or the pseudogene TRBV3-2) and TRBJ2-7, with unresolved D. Per germline, CDR1 LGHDT and CDR2 YNNKEL (reference sequence). Trimming cost V 1 base and J 0 bases, with 7 bases left between them. The CDR3 is 14 amino acids. The CDR3 DNA reads as TGTGCCAGCAGCCAAGTCGCAGTCTCCTACGAGCAGTACTTC. Protein sequence: CASSQVAVSYEQYF.

This clone appeared once. The V call is TRBV5-1, the J call TRBJ2-5, with 11 positions matching TRBD2. This CDR3 region has 16 residues. Trimming took 5 bases from V and 1 from J; bases not matched to a gene: 7. CDR1 and CDR2 from the germline V gene are SGHRS and YFSETQ. CDR3 sequence (DNA): TGCGCCAGCAGTTCCGGGACTAGCGGCACCCAAGAGACCCAGTACTTC. Protein: CASSSGTSGTQETQYF. Full variable domain (outside the CDR3, taken from reference TRBV5-1 and TRBJ2-5): KAGVTQTPRYLIKTRGQQVTLSCSPISGHRSVSWYQQTPGQGLQFLFEYFSETQRNKGNFPGRFSGRQFSNSRSEMNVSTLELGDSALYLCASSSGTSGTQETQYFGPGTRLLVL.

The CDR3 spells CAIKGLSSTDTQYF. CDR3 bases: TGTGCCATCAAGGGGCTTTCTAGCACAGATACGCAGTATTTT. V gene TRBV10-3 combines with J gene TRBJ2-3; D perhaps matches TRBD1 (5 bases). This CDR3 region has 14 residues. V was clipped by 7 bases and J by 0 bases, with 11 bases between them. Germline V gene data show CDR1 as ENHRY and CDR2 as SYGVKD.

This chain uses TRBV7-6 with TRBJ1-1, with D unclear. Germline CDR1 reads SGHVS; CDR2 reads FNYEAQ. V lost 5 bases, J lost 6 bases, and 10 bases lay in between. The length of the CDR3 is 12 residues. The CDR3 DNA is TGTGCCAGCAGCCTGAGTAACGCTGAAGCTTTCTTT. It encodes CASSLSNAEAFF.

This rearrangement joins TRBV24-1 to TRBJ2-6; 7 bases agree with TRBD1. Germline trimming cut 7 bases from V and 3 bases from J; bases unmatched to any gene: 5. CDR1 and CDR2 (germline): KGHDR, SFDVKD. The CDR3 runs to 15 residues. This CDR3 reads CATRDSGGGANVLTF. CDR3 coding DNA: TGTGCCACCAGAGACTCAGGGGGTGGGGCCAACGTCCTGACTTTC.

The chain combines TRBV9 with TRBJ2-3, with a weak D call TRBD2 (6 bases). This CDR3 is built from 16 residues. V gave up 0 bases and J gave up 1 base, with 12 bases separating them. In germline, CDR1 is SGDLS, CDR2 YYNGEE. CDR3 protein: CASSVGAGRGTDTQYF. CDR3 in DNA: TGTGCCAGCAGCGTAGGTGCGGGGCGAGGCACAGATACGCAGTATTTT. Complete variable domain (other parts from reference TRBV9 and TRBJ2-3): DSGVTQTPKHLITATGQRVTLRCSPRSGDLSVYWYQQSLDQGLQFLIQYYNGEERAKGNILERFSAQQFPDLHSELNLSSLELGDSALYFCASSVGAGRGTDTQYFGPGTRLTVL.

This clone was seen only once. The V and J genes are TRBV4-3 and TRBJ1-2; 7 nucleotides line up with TRBD1. V lost 0 bases, J lost 7 bases, and 8 bases stayed unmatched. Germline V CDR1 and CDR2: LGHNA, YSLEER. CDR3 length: 15 residues. The CDR3 DNA reads TGCGCCAGCAGCCAAGATTTAGGGGGCATTGGTGGCTACACCTTC. Translating gives CASSQDLGGIGGYTF.

The rearrangement joins TRBV19 to TRBJ1-1; TRBD1 is a possible D gene (6 bases). V shed 6 bases and J shed 1 base, with 9 bases lying between them. This CDR3 comprises 13 residues. Germline V gives CDR1 LNHDA, CDR2 SQIVND (reference sequence). The CDR3 DNA reads as TGTGCCAGTAGGGACAGTTCGAACACTGAAGCTTTCTTT. It translates to CASRDSSNTEAFF. The variable domain in full, with the rest retrieved from reference TRBV19 and TRBJ1-1, is DGGITQSPKYLFRKEGQNVTLSCEQNLNHDAMYWYRQDPGQGLRLIYYSQIVNDFQKGDIAEGYSVSREKKESFPLTVTSAQKNPTAFYLCASRDSSNTEAFFGQGTRLTVV.